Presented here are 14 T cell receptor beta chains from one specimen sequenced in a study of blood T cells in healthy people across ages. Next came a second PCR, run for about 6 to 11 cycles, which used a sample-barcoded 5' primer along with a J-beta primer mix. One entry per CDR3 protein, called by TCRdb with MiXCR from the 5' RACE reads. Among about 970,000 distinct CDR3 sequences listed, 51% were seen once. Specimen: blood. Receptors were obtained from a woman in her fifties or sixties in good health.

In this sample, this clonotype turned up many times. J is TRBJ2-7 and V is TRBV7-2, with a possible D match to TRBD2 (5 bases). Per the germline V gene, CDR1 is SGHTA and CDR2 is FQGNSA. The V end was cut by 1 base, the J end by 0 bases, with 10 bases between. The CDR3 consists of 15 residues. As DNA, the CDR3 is TGTGCCAGCAGCTTAGTTAGCGCATTCTCCTACGAGCAGTACTTC. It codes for CASSLVSAFSYEQYF. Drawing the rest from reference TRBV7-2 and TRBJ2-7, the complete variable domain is GAGVSQSPSNKVTEKGKDVELRCDPISGHTALYWYRQSLGQGLEFLIYFQGNSAPDKSGLPSDRFSAERTGGSVSTLTIQRTQQEDSAVYLCASSLVSAFSYEQYFGPGTRLTVT.

CDR3 region: CASRTTGNKKLFF. For the CDR3, the DNA is TGTGCCAGCAGAACGACGGGGAATAAAAAACTGTTTTTT. The rearrangement joins TRBV28 to TRBJ1-4; D is ambiguous. Trimming cost V 6 bases and J 9 bases, with 14 bases left between them. This CDR3 is 13 amino acids long. The germline CDR1 and CDR2 sequences are MDHEN and SYDVKM.

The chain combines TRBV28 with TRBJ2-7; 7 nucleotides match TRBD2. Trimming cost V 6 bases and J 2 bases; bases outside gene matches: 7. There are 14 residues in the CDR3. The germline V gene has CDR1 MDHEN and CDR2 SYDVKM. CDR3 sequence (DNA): TGTGCCAGCAGCCAGCCTAGCGGCCCCTACGAGCAGTACTTC. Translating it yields CASSQPSGPYEQYF.

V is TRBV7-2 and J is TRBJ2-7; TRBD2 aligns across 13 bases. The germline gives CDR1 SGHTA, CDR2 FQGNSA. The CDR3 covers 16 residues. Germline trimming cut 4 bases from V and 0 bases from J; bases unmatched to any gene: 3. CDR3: CASSWTSGSDSYEQYF. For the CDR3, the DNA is TGTGCCAGCAGCTGGACTAGCGGGAGTGACTCCTACGAGCAGTACTTC.

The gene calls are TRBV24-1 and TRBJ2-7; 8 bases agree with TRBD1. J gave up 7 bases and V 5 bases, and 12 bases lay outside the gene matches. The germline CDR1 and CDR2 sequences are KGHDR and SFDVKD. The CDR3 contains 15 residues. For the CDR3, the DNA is TGTGCCACCAGTGGGCCAGGGACAGGCCATCCAGAGCAGTACTTC. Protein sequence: CATSGPGTGHPEQYF.

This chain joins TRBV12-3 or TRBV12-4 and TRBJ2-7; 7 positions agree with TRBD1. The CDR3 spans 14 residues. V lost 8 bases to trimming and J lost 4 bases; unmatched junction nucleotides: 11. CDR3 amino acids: CASCHSTGWYEQYF. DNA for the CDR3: TGTGCCAGCTGTCACTCGACAGGGTGGTACGAGCAGTACTTC.

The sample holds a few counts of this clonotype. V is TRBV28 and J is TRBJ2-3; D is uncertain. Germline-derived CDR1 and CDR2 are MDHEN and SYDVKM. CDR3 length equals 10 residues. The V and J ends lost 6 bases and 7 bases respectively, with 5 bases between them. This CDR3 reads CASSRYTQYF. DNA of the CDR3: TGTGCCAGCAGCCGTTATACGCAGTATTTT.

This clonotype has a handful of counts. The CDR3 DNA follows: TGCAGTGCTAGAGACCCTAGCGGGTACCTCGAGCAGTACTTC. It yields the protein CSARDPSGYLEQYF. V is TRBV20-1 and J is TRBJ2-7; 8 nucleotides align to TRBD2. Germline loops: CDR1 DFQATT, CDR2 SNEGSKA (reference sequence). The V gene end was trimmed by 0 bases and the J gene end by 6 bases; junction bases not matched to a gene: 7. The CDR3 is made up of 14 amino acids.

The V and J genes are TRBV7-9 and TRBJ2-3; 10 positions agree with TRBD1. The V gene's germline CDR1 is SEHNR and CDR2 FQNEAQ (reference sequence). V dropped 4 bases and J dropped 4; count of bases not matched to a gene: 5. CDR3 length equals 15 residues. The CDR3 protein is CASSSRQGAADTQYF. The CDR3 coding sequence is TGTGCCAGCAGCTCGAGACAGGGGGCGGCAGATACGCAGTATTTT.

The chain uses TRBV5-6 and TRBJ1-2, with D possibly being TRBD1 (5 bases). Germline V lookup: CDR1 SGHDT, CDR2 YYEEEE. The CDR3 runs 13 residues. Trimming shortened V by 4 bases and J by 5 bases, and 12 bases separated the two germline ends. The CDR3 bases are TGTGCCAGCAGCCCGGGACGGCAGTATGGCTACACCTTC. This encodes CASSPGRQYGYTF. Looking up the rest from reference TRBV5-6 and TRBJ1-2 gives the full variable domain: DAGVTQSPTHLIKTRGQQVTLRCSPKSGHDTVSWYQQALGQGPQFIFQYYEEEERQRGNFPDRFSGHQFPNYSSELNVNALLLGDSALYLCASSPGRQYGYTFGSGTRLTVV.

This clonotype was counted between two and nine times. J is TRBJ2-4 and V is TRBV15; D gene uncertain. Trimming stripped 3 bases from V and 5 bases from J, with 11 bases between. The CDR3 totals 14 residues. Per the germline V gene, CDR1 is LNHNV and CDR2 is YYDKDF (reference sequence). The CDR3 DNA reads TGTGCCACCAGCAGGGACCATGGGGAAAACATTCAGTACTTC. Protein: CATSRDHGENIQYF.

CDR3 amino acids: CASSSGGLAGVKETQYF. The CDR3 DNA is TGTGCCAGCAGCTCCGGGGGGCTGGCGGGAGTTAAGGAGACCCAGTACTTC. The chain recombines TRBV11-2 with TRBJ2-5; weak D call: TRBD2 (7 bases). Germline loops: CDR1 SGHAT, CDR2 FQNNGV. V was pared by 4 bases and J by 5 bases, with 23 bases between. The CDR3 has 17 residues. The entire variable domain, with the rest obtained from reference TRBV11-2 and TRBJ2-5, is as follows: EAGVAQSPRYKIIEKRQSVAFWCNPISGHATLYWYQQILGQGPKLLIQFQNNGVVDDSQLPKDRFSAERLKGVDSTLKIQPAKLEDSAVYLCASSSGGLAGVKETQYFGPGTRLLVL.

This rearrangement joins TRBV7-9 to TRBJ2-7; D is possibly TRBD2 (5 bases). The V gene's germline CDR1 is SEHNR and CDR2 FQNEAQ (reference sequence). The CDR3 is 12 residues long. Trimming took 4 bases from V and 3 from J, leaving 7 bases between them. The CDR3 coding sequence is TGTGCCAGCAGCTCGGACTTCTACGAGCAGTACTTC. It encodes CASSSDFYEQYF.

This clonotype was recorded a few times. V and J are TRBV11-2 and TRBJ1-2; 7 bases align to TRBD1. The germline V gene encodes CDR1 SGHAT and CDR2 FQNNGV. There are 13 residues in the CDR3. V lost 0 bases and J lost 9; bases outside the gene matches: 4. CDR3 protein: CASSLEPGQSYTF. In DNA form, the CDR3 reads TGTGCCAGCAGCTTAGAGCCGGGACAGAGCTACACCTTC.